The 5 T cell receptor beta chains reported below all come from one sample, sequenced in a study of control samples from healthy donors and cancer patients. Assay used: immunoSEQ multiplex PCR; TCRdb lists only in-frame clones, some missing. The sample has some 140,000 clones, 70% to 90% seen once. Sequencing was done on a sample of blood. The receptors were gathered from a woman in her twenties or thirties in good health.

This chain uses TRBV7-8 with TRBJ1-2, with 7 bases identical to TRBD1. The germline CDR1 and CDR2 sequences are SGHVS and FQNEAQ. V lost 5 bases to trimming and J lost 4 bases; unmatched junction nucleotides: 7. The CDR3 is made up of 14 amino acids. The CDR3 sequence is CASSTRQGGYGYTF. CDR3 sequence (DNA): TGTGCCAGCAGCACACGACAGGGAGGCTATGGCTACACCTTC.

This chain uses TRBV30 with TRBJ2-1, with 7 positions matching TRBD1. This CDR3 has 12 amino acids. Trimming took 5 bases from V and 8 from J; bases not matched to a gene: 6. The V gene's germline CDR1 is GTSNPN and CDR2 SVGIG (reference sequence). The CDR3 region has the DNA TGTGCCTGGTTGACAGGGACCGATGAGCAGTTCTTC. It specifies CAWLTGTDEQFF.

The rearrangement uses TRBV6-8 and TRBJ2-2; the match to TRBD1 covers 9 bases. V was clipped by 10 bases and J by 3 bases; unmatched bases: 3. CDR3 size: 13 residues. CDR1 MNHGY and CDR2 SAAAGT come from the germline V gene. CDR3 DNA: TGTGCCACCTGGGACAGGGACACCGGGGAGCTGTTTTTT. It yields the protein CATWDRDTGELFF.

About this clone itself: Other DNA sequences in this specimen translate into the identical CDR3. The chain combines TRBV9 with TRBJ2-3, with no clear D. CDR1 is SGDLS and CDR2 is YYNGEE in the germline V gene. This CDR3 comprises 14 residues. V lost 8 bases and J lost 0, with 13 bases in between. The CDR3 DNA follows: TGTGCCAGTAGCTCCTGGCCGAGCACAGATACGCAGTATTTT. Amino acids: CASSSWPSTDTQYF.

This sequence joins TRBV6-1 and TRBJ1-1, with a possible D match to TRBD1 (6 bases). Germline CDR1 and CDR2: MNHNS and SASEGT. The V and J ends lost 3 bases and 0 bases respectively, with 14 bases between them. The CDR3 is 16 residues long. In nucleotides, the CDR3 is TGTGCCAGCAGTGATCCCACGGGGGGCATGAACACTGAAGCTTTCTTT. It yields the protein CASSDPTGGMNTEAFF.